This T cell receptor (beta chain) was retrieved from a study of patients and donors after allogeneic stem cell transplantation. With 6 bases removed from V and 3 bases from J, the gap between germline ends came to 15 bases. Germline V lookup: CDR1 DFQATT, CDR2 SNEGSKA (reference sequence). This CDR3 region has 13 residues. TCRdb independently ran MiXCR on the RT-PCR reads; one entry per CDR3 protein. The table includes fewer than 200,000 distinct CDR3 sequences, 30% detected once. The chain links TRBV20-1 to TRBJ2-7; D is uncertain. This sequence was found in a human donor who was either an allogeneic HSCT recipient or a stem cell or donor lymphocyte infusion donor (not recorded which). It is not recorded whose cells these are; they may come from a transplant donor. Sequencing was done on a sample of blood, either unsorted or a sorted T cell fraction (not recorded which). CDR3 coding DNA: TGCAGTGCCCAGACATGGCCCCTCTACGAGCAGTACTTC. Translating gives CSAQTWPLYEQYF.